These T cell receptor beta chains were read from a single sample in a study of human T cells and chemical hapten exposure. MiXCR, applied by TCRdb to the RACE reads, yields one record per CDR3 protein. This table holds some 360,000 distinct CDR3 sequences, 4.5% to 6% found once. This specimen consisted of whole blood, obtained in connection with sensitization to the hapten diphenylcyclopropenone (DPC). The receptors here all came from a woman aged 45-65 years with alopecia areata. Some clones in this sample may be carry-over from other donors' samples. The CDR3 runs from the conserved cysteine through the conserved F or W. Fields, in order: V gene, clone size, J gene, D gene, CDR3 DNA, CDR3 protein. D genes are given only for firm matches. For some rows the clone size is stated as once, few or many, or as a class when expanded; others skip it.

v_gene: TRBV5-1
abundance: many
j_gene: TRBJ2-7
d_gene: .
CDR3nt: TGCGCCAGCAGCTTGGGGGTCAGGACTACGACCTACGAGCAGTACTTC
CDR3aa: CASSLGVRTTTYEQYF

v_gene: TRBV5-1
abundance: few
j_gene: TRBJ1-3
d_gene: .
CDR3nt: TGCGCCAGCAGCTTGGATAGGGGAGCCGGAAACACCATATATTTT
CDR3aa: CASSLDRGAGNTIYF

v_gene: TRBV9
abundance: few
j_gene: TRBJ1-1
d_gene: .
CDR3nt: TGTGCCAGCAGCGAGGGAAACTCCGAAGCTTTCTTT
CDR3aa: CASSEGNSEAFF

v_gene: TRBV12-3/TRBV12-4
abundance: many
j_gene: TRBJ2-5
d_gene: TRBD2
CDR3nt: TGTGCCAGCAGTTTGGGCGGGGGGCTCGGAGAGACCCAGTACTTC
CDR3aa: CASSLGGGLGETQYF

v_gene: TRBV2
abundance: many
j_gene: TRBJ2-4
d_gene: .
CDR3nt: TGTGCCAGCAGTCATCCTCTAGCCAAAAACATTCAGTACTTC
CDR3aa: CASSHPLAKNIQYF

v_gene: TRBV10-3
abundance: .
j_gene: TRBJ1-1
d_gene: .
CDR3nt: TGTGCCATCAACAAAGGCGACATGAACACTGAAGCTTTCTTT
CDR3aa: CAINKGDMNTEAFF

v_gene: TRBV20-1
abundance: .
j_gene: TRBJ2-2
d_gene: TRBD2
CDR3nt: TGCAGTGCTCCCCTCGGGGGGAATGTAGGGGAGCTGTTTTTT
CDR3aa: CSAPLGGNVGELFF

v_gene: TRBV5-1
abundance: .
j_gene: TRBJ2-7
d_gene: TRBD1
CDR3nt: TGCGCCAGCAGCCCCGGGACAGGGAACGAGGGAGAGCAGTACTTC
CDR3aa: CASSPGTGNEGEQYF

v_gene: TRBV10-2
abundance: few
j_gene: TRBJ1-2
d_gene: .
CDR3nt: TGCGCCAGCAGGAAGGGAACCTGGGACTATGGCTACACCTTC
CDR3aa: CASRKGTWDYGYTF

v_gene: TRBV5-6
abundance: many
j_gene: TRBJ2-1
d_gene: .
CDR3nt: TGTGCCAGCAGCTTACAGGGAGGGTACAATGAGCAGTTCTTC
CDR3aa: CASSLQGGYNEQFF

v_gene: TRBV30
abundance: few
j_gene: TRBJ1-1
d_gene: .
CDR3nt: TGTGCCTTAGGCAGGAACGTGAACACTGAAGCTTTCTTT
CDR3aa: CALGRNVNTEAFF

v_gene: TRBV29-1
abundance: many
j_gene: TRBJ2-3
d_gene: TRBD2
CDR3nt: TGCAGCGTTGAAGATTGGCCTAGCGGAGACACAGATACGCAGTATTTT
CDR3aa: CSVEDWPSGDTDTQYF

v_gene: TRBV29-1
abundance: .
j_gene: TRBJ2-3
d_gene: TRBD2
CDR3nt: TGCAGCGTTGGGACTAGCGGGTCAGATACGCAGTATTTT
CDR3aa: CSVGTSGSDTQYF

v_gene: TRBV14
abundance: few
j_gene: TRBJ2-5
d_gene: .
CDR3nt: TGTGCCAGCAGCCGAGACTCCCGGGTCCTCCAAGAGACCCAGTACTTC
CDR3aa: CASSRDSRVLQETQYF

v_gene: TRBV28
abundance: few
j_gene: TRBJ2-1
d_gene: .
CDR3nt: TGTGCCAGCAGTTTAAGCCCTAGAAGCAATGAGCAGTTCTTC
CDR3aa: CASSLSPRSNEQFF

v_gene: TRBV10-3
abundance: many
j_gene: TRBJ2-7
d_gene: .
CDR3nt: TGTGCCATCAGTGAGACTCCGGCCGAGCAGTACTTC
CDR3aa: CAISETPAEQYF